This TCR beta chain was captured by sequencing in a study of blood T cells in healthy people across ages. A remark on this clonotype: The antigen remains undetermined.

Study results and caveats: A roughly linear fall in TCR beta diversity per million T cells was seen with increasing age.

This CDR3 has 14 amino acids. The germline CDR1 and CDR2 sequences are SNHLY and FYNNEI. Deletions cut 5 bases from V and 0 bases from J, with 10 bases between. Through a sample-barcoded 5' primer and a J-beta primer mix, a second PCR was run for roughly 6 to 11 cycles. Using its own MiXCR run on the 5' RACE reads, TCRdb lists one record per CDR3 protein. The table includes around 800,000 distinct CDR3 sequences, 20% to 30% detected once. These same records also appear under a second study, on T cells of mothers and their children.

The chain is built from TRBV2 and TRBJ1-1; D unclear. This sequence originates from a boy aged 10-17 years in good health. Sequenced sample: blood. CDR3: CASSRTPVNTEAFF. The CDR3 region has the DNA TGTGCCAGCAGTAGAACTCCTGTGAACACTGAAGCTTTCTTT. Supplemented by reference TRBV2 and TRBJ1-1, the full variable domain reads EPEVTQTPSHQVTQMGQEVILRCVPISNHLYFYWYRQILGQKVEFLVSFYNNEISEKSEIFDDQFSVERPDGSNFTLKIRSTKLEDSAMYFCASSRTPVNTEAFFGQGTRLTVV.